This T cell receptor beta chain is drawn from a study of Ad26.COV2.S vaccination and SARS-CoV-2 variants (dated by TCRdb to 2020 to 2023). For the wider study: Sequencing of the TCRbeta repertoire served to evaluate the specificity and breadth of SARS-CoV-2-reactive T cell receptors following Ad26.COV2.S vaccination. The TCR-sequenced set comprised approximately 30 samples: around 20 Ad26.COV2.S vaccine recipients, 5 placebo recipients and 8 SARS-CoV-2 convalescent individuals.

TCRbeta CDR3 regions were sequenced with the immunoSEQ Assay. After extraction, genomic DNA underwent amplification by bias-controlled multiplex PCR, followed by high-throughput sequencing. For the original study's pipeline: To quantify the absolute abundance of every unique TCRbeta CDR3 region, sequences were collapsed and filtered. Usable DNA was measured by amplifying reference genes present in all nucleated cells, and TCRbeta template counts were normalized to that usable DNA to estimate T cell fraction. Repertoire TCRs were annotated as SARS-CoV-2-specific when V gene, CDR3 amino acid sequence and J gene were exactly matched to a known reactive TCR set. MIRA supplied the reference SARS-CoV-2 TCR set, which was filtered for enrichment in COVID-19-positive ImmuneCODE repertoires so that public or cross-reactive TCRs were removed. Using the MIRA antigens, annotated TCRs were further analysed by specific ORF or by position within an ORF. Breadth was defined as the number of annotated unique rearrangements divided by the total number of unique productive rearrangements, and depth was defined as the summed frequency of the annotated unique rearrangements. Two-sided Wilcoxon rank-sum tests were applied when comparing TCR breadth between groups. As stored in TCRdb, this immuneACCESS dataset retains in-frame rearrangements with V and J assigned. A fraction of the clones does not appear; measured against another copy, unresolved V genes explain less than half of the discrepancy, and the remainder lacks a known reason. V, J and clone size were drawn from that table, and D and trimming were deduced from the DNA. The sample table holds hundreds of thousands of clones, of which about 90% were seen once. The ten largest clones represent 3% to 5% of the sample.

Comment on this clone: It has no known antigen specificity. Base qualities are missing; no much larger clone stands one base away.

Study-wide conclusions, independent of this receptor: Vaccine and placebo recipients had comparable non-spike TCR breadth, which fits with the vaccine containing only spike. According to the authors, total T cell responses may have been underestimated by the TCR breadth and depth analyses. After vaccination, substantial breadth of spike-specific CD8+ and CD4+ T cell responses was reported. Higher spike-specific TCR breadth was observed in Ad26.COV2.S recipients than in placebo recipients (P = 0.0014).

The label giving this sample's time point can be read as: individuals recovered from natural SARS-CoV-2 infection. The clonotype originates from a human donor who had recovered from COVID-19. Source: peripheral blood, taken after recovery from COVID-19.

For the CDR3, the sequence is CASSAREAFF. DNA sequence: TGTGCCAGCAGCGCCAGGGAGGCTTTCTTT. The rearrangement joined TRBV9 to TRBJ1-1; the D region possibly corresponds to TRBD1 (5 bases align). Reading from cysteine to phenylalanine, the CDR3 counts 10 amino acids. The retained sequence is limited to the CDR3, 30 bases, with the frame set at the first base. For CDR1 and CDR2, the germline V gene lists SGDLS and YYNGEE. Deletion took 3 bases off V and 11 bases off J, with a span of 8 bases between the germline ends.